Included here is one T cell receptor (beta chain) sequence, with context. The data derive from a study of cytomegalovirus exposure and HLA in healthy donors. Germline V lookup: CDR1 SGHTA, CDR2 FQGTGA. Trimming shortened V by 3 bases and J by 2 bases, and 3 bases separated the two germline ends. There are 12 residues in the CDR3. The assay was immunoSEQ multiplex PCR, and TCRdb's table has in-frame clones only and misses some. The data hold 150,000 to 200,000 clones, with about 82% observed a single time. The donors were part of the validation cohort, which consisted of under 150 subjects and was separate from the first cohort of 666 subjects.

This chain uses TRBV7-3 with TRBJ2-3; D not certain. The specimen was PBMCs. The TCR originated in a woman aged 18 to 35 in good health and CMV-seronegative. The CDR3, as DNA: TGTGCCAGCAGCTTCTCCACAGATACGCAGTATTTT. Translation gives CASSFSTDTQYF.